The sequence of this TCR beta chain was determined in a study of CD8+CD57+ T cells in acquired aplastic anemia. In the study overall: Sorted CD4+ and CD8+ cells gave an average of roughly 3.5 ug of DNA.

Patients chosen for sequencing had shown CD8+CD57+ cell expansion by flow cytometry. Regarding the study as a whole: Between patients and controls, about 30 CD8+ CDR3 sequences were found in common.

The table lists this clonotype with a count of one. Its antigen is not identified. At one end, the junction sequence differs from germline, possibly due to a read error. Genomic DNA constituted the template upon which TCR beta VDJ and CDR3 profiling was performed. One entry per CDR3 protein results from TCRdb running MiXCR on the reads. The table shows approximately 120,000 distinct CDR3 sequences, with over 30% occurring only once. This TCR was sampled from a human donor with aplastic anemia. The sample comprised sorted CD4+, CD8+, or CD8+CD57+ T cells (not recorded which) from PBMCs.

CDR3 in amino acids: CATSDSRARFGPQHF. The CDR3, as DNA: TGTGCCACCAGTGATTCCCGTGCACGCTTCGGGCCCCAGCATTTT. The chain combines TRBV2 with TRBJ1-5; D uncertain. The CDR3 loop spans 15 amino acids. The germline gives CDR1 SNHLY, CDR2 FYNNEI. Filled out from reference TRBV2 and TRBJ1-5, the complete variable domain reads EPEVTQTPSHQVTQMGQEVILRCVPISNHLYFYWYRQILGQKVEFLVSFYNNEISEKSEIFDDQFSVERPDGSNFTLKIRSTKLEDSAMYFCATSDSRARFGPQHFGDGTRLSIL.